What follows are 25 T cell receptor beta chains derived from one specimen sequenced in a study of blood T cell repertoires in COVID-19. TCRdb keeps only in-frame clones here, not all; method: immunoSEQ multiplex PCR. The sample has a few hundred thousand clones; approximately 85% are singletons. The sequenced material came from peripheral blood. These receptors were taken from a man aged 45-60 years with active or convalescent COVID-19.

The chain joins TRBV4-1 to TRBJ1-1; D is undetermined. V dropped 0 bases and J dropped 5 bases, with 19 bases sitting between them. The CDR3 totals 17 residues. Germline V gives CDR1 MGHRA, CDR2 YSYEKL. The CDR3 loop is CASSQDEWGGRWTEAFF. CDR3 DNA sequence: TGCGCCAGCAGCCAAGACGAGTGGGGAGGGCGGTGGACTGAAGCTTTCTTT.

The genes are TRBV1 and TRBJ2-1; the D call TRBD2 from the table was never checked on the DNA. TRBV1 is described as a pseudogene. This CDR3 is 13 amino acids long. The CDR3 coding sequence is TGCACCAGCAGCGGGAGCTCGCCCAATGAGCAGTTCTTC. Translated, it gives CTSSGSSPNEQFF.

The chain recombines TRBV4-1 with TRBJ2-7; D uncertain. The germline gives CDR1 MGHRA, CDR2 YSYEKL. The CDR3 sequence is 13 residues long. The ends were cut back, 4 bases at V and 0 bases at J, with 7 bases in the middle. CDR3 protein: CASSPQSSYEQYF. The CDR3 coding sequence is TGCGCCAGCAGCCCACAGAGCTCCTACGAGCAGTACTTC.

V usage is TRBV28 and J usage is TRBJ1-2; 11 nucleotides line up with TRBD1. CDR1 is MDHEN and CDR2 is SYDVKM in the germline V gene. CDR3 size: 14 residues. Trimming cost V 6 bases and J 7 bases; bases outside gene matches: 7. The chain's CDR3 is CASRRGQGGRGYTF. In nucleotides, the CDR3 is TGTGCCAGCAGACGGGGACAGGGGGGACGTGGCTACACCTTC.

This chain connects TRBV5-1 to TRBJ2-2; D ambiguous. The CDR3 consists of 13 residues. Trimming cost V 10 bases and J 2 bases, with 12 bases left between them. CDR1 and CDR2 from the germline V gene are SGHRS and YFSETQ. In DNA form, the CDR3 reads TGCGCCGTCAGCGAAGGAAACACCGGGGAGCTGTTTTTT. Its protein product is CAVSEGNTGELFF.

In this sample, this clone turned up once. This chain joins TRBV6-5 and TRBJ1-2; D not certain. Per germline, CDR1 MNHEY and CDR2 SVGAGI. Trimming shortened V by 5 bases and J by 2 bases, and 3 bases separated the two germline ends. This CDR3 has 11 residues. In nucleotides, the CDR3 is TGTGCCAGCAGTCTAAACTATGGCTACACCTTC. Translation gives CASSLNYGYTF.

The CDR3 is CASSLGSRGVGYTF. CDR3 coding DNA: TGTGCCAGCAGCCTTGGAAGCAGGGGGGTAGGCTACACCTTC. The genes are TRBV5-4 and TRBJ1-2, with TRBD1 matching 7 bases. The CDR3 is made up of 14 amino acids. CDR1 and CDR2 (germline): SGHNT, YYREEE (reference sequence). V shed 4 bases, J shed 8 bases, and the junction held 11 bases outside the gene matches.

The rearrangement uses TRBV9 and TRBJ1-3, with 7 nucleotides matching TRBD1. This CDR3 is built from 15 residues. The germline V gene has CDR1 SGDLS and CDR2 YYNGEE. Trimming at V came to 2 bases and at J to 2 bases, leaving 4 bases not matched to a gene. The CDR3 here is CASSVSGQAGNTIYF. In DNA, the CDR3 is TGTGCCAGCAGCGTCTCAGGACAGGCTGGAAACACCATATATTTT.

The V call is TRBV27, the J call TRBJ1-2; D is perhaps TRBD1 (6 bases). The CDR3 totals 15 residues. From germline, CDR1 is MNHEY and CDR2 SMNVEV (reference sequence). Trimming removed 6 bases at V and 4 bases at J, with 18 bases between. The CDR3 bases are TGTGCCAGCAGCAGACAGGCCCCGTTCGCCTATGGCTACACCTTC. This codes for CASSRQAPFAYGYTF.

This chain uses TRBV5-5 with TRBJ2-1; 7 positions agree with TRBD2. J lost 4 bases, V lost 3 bases, and 7 bases had no gene match. Germline values: CDR1 SGHKS, CDR2 YYEKEE (reference sequence). This CDR3 has 15 residues. The CDR3 reads CASSSVGGSYNEQFF. CDR3 DNA sequence: TGTGCCAGCAGCTCTGTAGGCGGGAGTTACAATGAGCAGTTCTTC.

J is TRBJ1-6 and V is TRBV19; unclear D gene. The CDR3 runs 13 residues. CDR1 and CDR2 (germline): LNHDA, SQIVND (reference sequence). Deletions cut 3 bases from V and 10 bases from J, with 10 bases between. CDR3 protein: CASSISAGSPLHF. The CDR3 nucleotides are TGTGCCAGTAGTATTTCCGCGGGCTCACCCCTCCACTTT. Based on the CDR3 plus reference TRBV19 and TRBJ1-6, the full variable domain is DGGITQSPKYLFRKEGQNVTLSCEQNLNHDAMYWYRQDPGQGLRLIYYSQIVNDFQKGDIAEGYSVSREKKESFPLTVTSAQKNPTAFYLCASSISAGSPLHFGNGTRLTVT.

To note about this clone: At the DNA level, this CDR3 is encoded by other sequences in the same sample as well. The V and J genes are TRBV5-8 and TRBJ2-7; D is undetermined. The CDR3 loop spans 12 amino acids. Germline V gene lookup returns CDR1 SGHTS and CDR2 YDEGEE. V lost 5 bases and J lost 2, with 8 bases in between. This CDR3 reads CASSRSTYEQYF. The CDR3 region has the DNA TGTGCCAGCAGTCGAAGCACCTACGAGCAGTACTTC.

CDR3 sequence: CASSSRGYEQYF. The CDR3 coding sequence is TGTGCCAGCAGCTCCCGGGGCTACGAGCAGTACTTC. This chain uses TRBV5-8 with TRBJ2-7; a weak D match, TRBD2 (5 bases). Germline V gene sequence: CDR1 SGHTS, CDR2 YDEGEE. The CDR3 totals 12 residues. Trimming stripped 3 bases from V and 3 bases from J, with 7 bases between.

There are many counts of this clone. V gene TRBV7-9 combines with J gene TRBJ2-1, with D unresolved. The CDR3 consists of 12 residues. V lost 2 bases and J lost 7, with 6 bases in between. The germline CDR1 and CDR2 sequences are SEHNR and FQNEAQ (reference sequence). CDR3 DNA sequence: TGTGCCAGCAGCTTAACAGAAAATGAGCAGTTCTTC. Translated: CASSLTENEQFF.

This rearrangement joins TRBV5-1 to TRBJ1-4, with D maybe TRBD1 (6 bases). The CDR3 sequence is 16 residues long. The germline V gene encodes CDR1 SGHRS and CDR2 YFSETQ. Trimming took 4 bases from V and 0 from J, leaving 13 bases between them. As DNA, the CDR3 is TGCGCCAGCAGCCCACAGGGCCCTTCAACTAATGAAAAACTGTTTTTT. Translating gives CASSPQGPSTNEKLFF.

This rearrangement joins TRBV2 to TRBJ1-2; 11 bases map to TRBD1. Germline V lookup: CDR1 SNHLY, CDR2 FYNNEI. The junction had 8 bases not matched to a gene; V was cut back by 6 bases and J by 8 bases. The CDR3 totals 14 residues. This chain's CDR3 is CASRPGQGARGYTF. In nucleotides, the CDR3 is TGTGCCAGCAGGCCTGGACAGGGGGCGAGGGGCTACACCTTC.

In its sample, this clone was seen once. The sample contains more than one DNA sequence encoding this CDR3. CDR3 region: CASSLDSDTQYF. The DNA of the CDR3 is TGTGCCAGCAGCTTAGACTCAGATACGCAGTATTTT. The V gene is TRBV7-9, the J gene TRBJ2-3; no definite D call. The CDR3 totals 12 residues. The V and J ends lost 1 base and 4 bases respectively, with 3 bases between them. Germline-derived CDR1 and CDR2 are SEHNR and FQNEAQ (reference sequence).

The V call is TRBV19, the J call TRBJ2-1; 8 bases map to TRBD2. The CDR3 extends over 15 amino acids. The V and J ends lost 7 bases and 3 bases, in that order; junction bases with no gene match: 8. Germline V gene data show CDR1 as LNHDA and CDR2 as SQIVND (reference sequence). The CDR3 spells CASKEAGGDYNEQFF. CDR3 sequence (DNA): TGTGCCAGTAAGGAGGCGGGAGGAGACTACAATGAGCAGTTCTTC.

The V and J genes are TRBV3-1 (or the pseudogene TRBV3-2) and TRBJ2-6; the match to TRBD1 covers 8 bases. V was pared by 2 bases and J by 0 bases, with 9 bases of the junction left unmatched. This CDR3 spans 19 amino acids. CDR1 is LGHDT, CDR2 YNNKEL, per germline (reference sequence). Here the CDR3 reads CASSQPLDRVGSGANVLTF. The CDR3 nucleotides are TGTGCCAGCAGCCAACCACTGGACAGGGTTGGCTCTGGGGCCAACGTCCTGACTTTC.

This clone was picked up one time. V gene TRBV7-8 combines with J gene TRBJ1-2; D is perhaps TRBD1 (6 bases). This CDR3 has 14 residues. Germline loops: CDR1 SGHVS, CDR2 FQNEAQ. V was clipped by 4 bases and J by 8 bases, with 17 bases between them. The CDR3 DNA sequence: TGTGCCAGCAGCTCGCCAGGGGCTTGGCGAGGCTACACCTTC. Amino acid sequence: CASSSPGAWRGYTF.

This chain uses TRBV4-1 with TRBJ1-5, with 7 nucleotides matching TRBD1. The V gene's germline CDR1 is MGHRA and CDR2 YSYEKL. With V trimmed by 3 bases and J by 7 bases, 15 bases remained unmatched. The CDR3 runs to 17 residues. The CDR3 loop is CASSHPTRQGLRQPQHF. The CDR3, as DNA: TGCGCCAGCAGCCATCCGACTCGACAGGGTCTGAGGCAGCCCCAGCATTTT.

CDR3 amino acids: CASSYDGREDTQYF. As DNA, the CDR3 is TGTGCCAGCAGTTACGACGGGAGGGAGGATACGCAGTATTTT. The J gene is TRBJ2-3, the V gene TRBV6-2 or TRBV6-3; TRBD2 matches at 8 bases. Trimming removed 2 bases from V and 6 bases from J; junction bases left unmatched: 4. CDR1 and CDR2 (germline): MNHEY, SVGEGT. The CDR3 loop spans 14 amino acids.

V and J are TRBV5-1 and TRBJ1-3, with D maybe TRBD1 (5 bases). The CDR3 is made up of 17 amino acids. CDR1 and CDR2 (germline): SGHRS, YFSETQ. The V gene lost 1 base and the J gene lost 0 bases, with 14 bases spanning the gap. The CDR3 bases are TGCGCCAGCAGCTTGTCGGGCGGGACCTCCTCTGGAAACACCATATATTTT. Translating it yields CASSLSGGTSSGNTIYF.

The chain employs TRBV18 and TRBJ1-3; D is unclear. Trimming stripped 2 bases from V and 4 bases from J, with 12 bases between. The CDR3 covers 15 residues. Germline-derived CDR1 and CDR2 are KGHSH and LQKENI. CDR3 sequence reads: CASSPGIGSGNTIYF. In DNA form, the CDR3 reads TGTGCCAGCTCACCAGGTATCGGGTCAGGAAACACCATATATTTT.

The chain recombines TRBV5-1 with TRBJ2-1; 12 positions agree with TRBD2. The CDR3 covers 15 residues. The germline V gene encodes CDR1 SGHRS and CDR2 YFSETQ. V was pared by 3 bases and J by 7 bases, with 5 bases of the junction left unmatched. CDR3 nucleotide sequence: TGCGCCAGCAGCTCCCAACTAGCGGGAGGAAATGAGCAGTTCTTC. Encoded protein: CASSSQLAGGNEQFF. Drawing the rest from reference TRBV5-1 and TRBJ2-1, the complete variable domain is KAGVTQTPRYLIKTRGQQVTLSCSPISGHRSVSWYQQTPGQGLQFLFEYFSETQRNKGNFPGRFSGRQFSNSRSEMNVSTLELGDSALYLCASSSQLAGGNEQFFGPGTRLTVL.